The source of this T cell receptor (beta chain) is a study of T cells in Graves' hyperthyroidism and ophthalmopathy. CDR1 is MNHEY and CDR2 is SVGAGI in the germline V gene. The CDR3 contains 13 residues. Trimming cost V 4 bases and J 5 bases, with 11 bases left between them. There are many counts of this clonotype. TCR beta CDR3 sequences were amplified from RNA transcripts. During a first-round RT-PCR of the TCR CDR3, the HTBI primer set was used. TCRdb passed the multiplex PCR reads through MiXCR, listing each CDR3 protein once. The table has about 480,000 distinct CDR3 sequences, around 14% seen once.

This sequence joins TRBV6-5 and TRBJ1-1; the D is unclear. This receptor was taken from a woman aged 18-35 years with Graves' hyperthyroidism. Sequences were obtained from blood. CDR3 protein: CASSSIPGTEAFF. DNA of the CDR3: TGTGCCAGCAGTTCCATCCCCGGAACTGAAGCTTTCTTT.